The text below deals with one T cell receptor (beta chain). The data belong to a study of blood T cell repertoires in COVID-19. Study members were between about 18 and 90 years old and lived in some 26 US regions. V was clipped by 4 bases and J by 4 bases; unmatched bases: 5. In germline, CDR1 is SGDLS, CDR2 YYNGEE. CDR3 length equals 14 residues. Sequencing was performed with immunoSEQ multiplex PCR; in TCRdb, only in-frame clones are kept and a portion is missing. The table shows more than 300,000 clones, with 75% to 90% occurring only once. Source material: PBMCs or T cells enriched from blood (not recorded which). V and J are TRBV9 and TRBJ1-3, with 7 bases matching TRBD1. This receptor was obtained from a woman between 50 and 59 years old who had recovered from COVID-19. The CDR3 DNA is TGTGCCAGCAGCCCACAGGGGCGGGGAAACACCATATATTTT. Translation gives CASSPQGRGNTIYF.